This T cell receptor (beta chain) stems from a study of blood T cell repertoires in COVID-19. Across the whole study: Samples of COVID-19 (acute and convalescent) were obtained from the United States, Italy and Spain. Sources were T cells, B-cell-depleted T cells, or PBMCs; the material itself was cDNA or gDNA.

Sequencing used immunoSEQ multiplex PCR; TCRdb keeps in-frame clones, though not all of them. The sample yields about 380,000 clones, roughly four fifths seen once. The V end was cut by 7 bases, the J end by 6 bases, with 9 bases between. CDR1 and CDR2 from the germline V gene are SQVTM and ANQGSEA. The CDR3 is 11 amino acids. The sequence came from a human donor with acute or convalescent COVID-19. The donor label of this sample is uncertain. The sequencing sample was made of peripheral blood. The chain combines TRBV29-1 with TRBJ2-2, with a tentative D call TRBD1 (5 bases). CDR3 residues: CSARGAGELFF. Written as DNA, the CDR3 is TGCAGCGCTAGGGGTGCCGGGGAGCTGTTTTTT.